This TCR beta chain was sequenced during a study of blood T cell repertoires in COVID-19. Across the whole study: Some COVID-19 samples were acute and others convalescent; all came from the United States, Italy and Spain.

From germline, CDR1 is MDHEN and CDR2 SYDVKM. The junction had 9 bases not matched to a gene; V was cut back by 4 bases and J by 7 bases. This CDR3 is 15 amino acids long. Clones were sequenced by immunoSEQ multiplex PCR, and TCRdb holds only the in-frame ones, with some missing. The sample has about 160,000 clones, roughly 90% seen once; the top ten hold 4.5% to 5%. V gene TRBV28 combines with J gene TRBJ1-4; 7 bases map to TRBD1. The specimen was peripheral blood. This clonotype was sampled from a man aged 25-45 years with COVID-19, enrolled during active disease. CDR3 protein: CASSYGWGQREKLFF. The CDR3 coding sequence is TGTGCCAGCAGTTATGGCTGGGGACAGCGTGAAAAACTGTTTTTT.